A single TCR beta chain is shown here with its context. There is no known antigen for this receptor. Nothing much larger sits one base from this clone, and base qualities are not available. Library construction relied on the immunoSEQ multiplex PCR assay. The multiplex PCR relied on a mix of 60 forward primers for TCR Vbeta segments and 13 reverse primers for TCR Jbeta segments. The CDR3 region of rearranged TCR beta genes was amplified from genomic DNA by a multiplex PCR assay. Amplified TCR beta libraries were sequenced as 87-base-pair reads on the Illumina HiSeq System. From the authors' description of their analysis: In a later analysis, roughly 80 million unique TCR beta chains were counted across the approximately 640 repertoires, and around 10 million of these chains were shared by at least two donors. Raw reads were error-corrected and collapsed into unique sequences with a nearest-neighbor algorithm that merged closely related sequences to remove PCR and sequencing errors. Alignment of CDR3 sequences to IMGT reference sequences was used to assign V, D and J gene segments. For a sequence to be retained, at least a six-nucleotide match to both a V gene segment and a J gene segment was required. Rearrangements were classified as productive when the CDR3 lacked stop codons and remained in frame with V and J, and all other rearrangements were classified as non-productive. CDR3 was defined according to IMGT convention as the region running from the second conserved V-encoded cysteine to the conserved J-encoded phenylalanine. Sequences without an unambiguous match to a single V gene segment were excluded from the earlier analysis of several hundred of the donors. In an earlier analysis of 587 of the donors, a V segment was called functional when productive rearrangements were above 56.7%, and segregating when the standard deviation between donors exceeded 5%. A statistical classification framework was built for diagnosing cytomegalovirus status from the catalog of TCR beta chain sequences. V and J gene assignment, in a later analysis, came from comparing TCR nucleotide sequences with IMGT/GENE-DB human TR gene sequences. A later analysis assigned CDR3 sequences and most-parsimonious VDJ recombination scenarios with the TCRdist pipeline. A later analysis defined each TCR beta chain by its CDR3 amino acid sequence plus V-gene family, and excluded reads lacking a unique V-gene family. To address suspected cross-contamination and a sequencing artifact, a later analysis removed approximately 590 highly shared, low-generation-probability nucleotide sequences. In a later analysis, a clonal expansion index for each public chain was calculated from normalized within-repertoire ranks of inferred template counts. In a later analysis, generation probabilities were computed using a VDJ recombination model fitted to out-of-frame rearrangements, and the results were checked against IGoR. In a later analysis, hypergeometric tests were used to score TCR-TCR, TCR-HLA and TCR-CMV co-occurrence, with a repertoire-size bias correction applied to TCR pairs. False discovery rates were estimated in a later analysis by permuting HLA or CMV assignments 20 times. In a later analysis, co-occurring TCRs were grouped with DBSCAN, and TCRdist sequence similarity was added when clustering was performed within HLA-allele-positive subsets. Repertoires with fewer than 30,000 or more than 120,000 public chains, plus five repertoires with anomalous nucleotide sharing, were excluded from co-occurrence clustering. The table comes from immuneACCESS by way of TCRdb, which keeps in-frame sequences with V and J called. Part of the clones is missing from these tables; in studies checked, under half for an unresolved V gene and the rest for unknown reasons. V and J calls plus clone size are reproduced from that table; the DNA served to infer D and trimming. This sample is represented by some 130,000 clones; 77% of them were singletons. The top ten hold nearly 4% of the sample.

CDR1 MNHNY and CDR2 SVGAGI were looked up in the germline V gene (reference sequence). Measured from the cysteine to the phenylalanine, the CDR3 is 14 residues long. Left in the record is the CDR3 DNA by itself, 42 bases read in frame from the first base. Trimmed from V: 10 bases; trimmed from J: 9 bases; junction bases lacking a gene match: 12. This specimen belongs to a study of cytomegalovirus exposure and HLA in healthy donors (dated by TCRdb to between 2016 and 2019). Regarding the complete study: An earlier analysis of approximately 550 of the donors reported more than 250 Gb of sequence data and 100 million to 130 million unique TCR beta sequences from about 200 million T cells. The T cell repertoires of several hundred subjects were profiled by immunosequencing and related to cytomegalovirus serostatus. Besides the first cohort of around 700 subjects, a separate validation cohort made up of roughly 120 different subjects was used. In a later analysis, previously published TCR beta repertoires from hundreds of donors were re-analyzed and high-resolution HLA genotyping was added so that TCR occurrence patterns could be studied. A later genetic analysis used genome-wide SNP genotypes for about 65% of the roughly 670 donors, treating that subset as a discovery cohort. Several DR-DQ haplotypes were treated as single units for association and clustering because of strong linkage in the cohort. To predict cytomegalovirus infection status, the study brought together high-throughput TCR immunosequencing, statistical association of individual TCRs with disease status, and machine learning. Donor age, sex, ethnicity and CMV serostatus were collected together with the repertoire data. The study aimed to test whether signatures of past pathogen exposure could be identified by cataloging public T cell receptors. Approximately 300 gigabases of sequencing data and about 92 million unique TCR sequences made up an early release that covered 500 to 700 HLA-typed donors. In the later analysis, no new phenotypic data were used to find candidate immune exposures; instead, reliance was placed on TCR beta sequences and their occurrence across donors. Every repertoire in the discovery cohort had been generated on one and the same sequencing platform. An earlier analysis of roughly 600 of the donors used high-throughput TCR beta sequencing to judge whether each TCR beta V gene segment behaved as functional or pseudogenic. HLA typing covered class I and class II loci at four-digit resolution. Among 300 to 500 genotyped donors of the cohort, an average of approximately 240,000 unique TCR beta nucleotide sequences was sequenced per donor, of which 15% to 20% were non-productive. Of the roughly 400 genotyped donors, 65% to 90% fell in the genetic ancestry cluster associated with self-reported Caucasian donors. The number of typed donors differed by locus: about 620-630 for A, B, C, DRB1 and DQB1; about 520 for DQA1; fewer than 610 for DPA1; and some 450 for DPB1. Here is what the overall study found, with its caveats: The cohort was sequenced for TCR beta chains only, and without alpha or paired-chain data the features that could be detected were limited. The authors suggested that the approach could potentially be generalized to other disease states and immunological phenotypes. HLA typing was unavailable for some donors at each locus, so association tests used only the typed subset. Correlated functional status among segregating V segments might be attributable to linkage disequilibrium, but an unknown experimental factor could not be ruled out. V-gene and J-gene trimming of TCR beta chains was associated with a missense DCLRE1C variant in a later genetic analysis, and the association was replicated in an independent cohort. A later analysis reported that several top co-occurrence clusters appeared linked to parvovirus B19, influenza, CMV and Epstein-Barr virus. Presence/absence analyses assumed roughly uniform sequencing depth across donors, an assumption that may not hold. A further reported finding was that TCR beta sequences accurately predicted the HLA-A and HLA-B alleles for most subjects in the first cohort. A later genetic analysis reported fewer N-insertions in productive TCRs among donors in an Asian-associated ancestry cluster than the roughly 700-donor mean. In a later analysis, most CMV-associated TCR beta chains were found to appear HLA-restricted, with HLA associations seemingly driven largely by CMV exposure. The classifier was reported to diagnose cytomegalovirus status with high specificity and sensitivity in both the original and validation cohorts. A total of roughly 160 TCR beta chains were listed by the study as associated with cytomegalovirus. At a false discovery rate of 0.05, a later analysis linked under 20,000 TCR beta sequences to specific HLA alleles. The sequencing pipeline was judged likely to have produced a cluster of highly shared sequence variants as a technical artifact. In vitro tests confirmed that a few of the cytomegalovirus-associated TCR beta chains recognize cytomegalovirus antigens. Most TCR sequences were observed very rarely across donors, whereas some public TCRs were present in many individuals. A later analysis found that HLA-associated TCR beta chains were more clonally expanded and had lower generation probabilities than equally common non-associated chains. In a later analysis, the rate of TCR association differed among HLA loci, with DRB1 alleles having the most associated TCRs and HLA-C alleles having the fewest. The only immune exposure information available for the cohort was CMV serostatus. An earlier analysis of roughly 570 of the donors showed that most TCR beta V segments appeared in productive rearrangements either about 87% or about 30% of the time, which broadly matched IMGT annotations. The earlier analysis of approximately 540 of the donors excluded roughly 17 rarely observed V segments, including chromosome 9 orphons, because counts were too low. Some IMGT-functional V segments, including TRBV6-2 and TRBV6-3, could not be distinguished by the 87-base-pair reads and were therefore excluded. When HLA alleles, especially DR and DQ, strongly co-occurred, TCR associations were difficult to assign to individual alleles.

In total, roughly 670 healthy bone marrow donors made up the cohort. All cohort members were sampled while nominally healthy, although unrecorded immune exposures were likely present. The donor tested CMV seronegative, placing the donor among the 300 to 450 seronegative members of the cohort. Each donor provided a peripheral blood sample, and peripheral blood mononuclear cells were used for TCR beta sequencing. Genomic DNA extraction from the blood cell samples was performed with the Qiagen DNeasy Blood Extraction Kit. Recombination connected TRBV6-6 to TRBJ2-1, with TRBD2 matching 10 junction bases. Sequenced: PBMCs. The TCR was taken from a male donor in good health and CMV-seronegative. CDR3 protein: CAILPGSGRGEQFF. The sequenced DNA: TGTGCCATTCTCCCGGGGAGCGGGAGGGGTGAGCAGTTCTTC.